The rows below give T cell receptor beta chains drawn from one sample of a study of early T cells in non-severe SARS-CoV-2 infection. TCRdb analysed the 5' RACE reads with MiXCR anew, one entry per CDR3 protein. Of tens of thousands of distinct CDR3 sequences listed, 9.5% to 15% are singletons. The sample was whole blood. The receptors were sampled from an adult who was a healthcare worker with PCR-confirmed SARS-CoV-2 infection or an uninfected control (not recorded which). Each CDR3 is given with its conserved first and last residue. The D gene is left open where the match is weak. Expanded clones are given a class, and other clones once, few, many or no size at all.

d_call,cdr3_length,clone_size,v_call,j_call,cdr3_aa,cdr3_nt
-,14,-,TRBV5-1,TRBJ2-2,CASLGTANTGELFF,TGCGCCAGCCTTGGGACCGCGAACACCGGGGAGCTGTTTTTT
-,16,-,TRBV11-2,TRBJ2-1,CASWSSRGGTYNEQFF,TGTGCCAGCTGGTCATCGCGCGGGGGCACCTACAATGAGCAGTTCTTC
-,12,many,TRBV29-1,TRBJ1-1,CSVDAMNTEAFF,TGCAGCGTTGATGCCATGAACACTGAAGCTTTCTTT
-,14,few,TRBV3-1,TRBJ1-1,CASSHGAANTEAFF,TGTGCCAGCAGCCACGGGGCAGCCAACACTGAAGCTTTCTTT
TRBD1,16,few,TRBV12-5,TRBJ2-1,CASGLEPGQGFNEQFF,TGTGCTAGTGGTTTGGAACCGGGACAGGGGTTCAATGAGCAGTTCTTC
-,13,-,TRBV24-1,TRBJ2-3,CATGAGSTDTQYF,TGTGCCACAGGGGCAGGTAGCACAGATACGCAGTATTTT
TRBD1,14,many,TRBV5-1,TRBJ2-7,CASSLGQGSYEQYF,TGCGCCAGCAGCTTGGGACAGGGGTCCTACGAGCAGTACTTC
-,15,few,TRBV5-5,TRBJ1-3,CASSQGGSSGNTIYF,TGTGCCAGCAGCCAAGGGGGGAGCTCTGGAAACACCATATATTTT
-,16,many,TRBV3-1,TRBJ1-2,CASSNRQGGLSYGYTF,TGTGCCAGCAGCAATCGCCAGGGCGGGCTTTCCTATGGCTACACCTTC
-,14,few,TRBV2,TRBJ2-3,CASSVAGRTDTQYF,TGTGCCAGCAGTGTGGCAGGGAGGACAGATACGCAGTATTTT
-,14,many,TRBV4-1,TRBJ1-6,CASSRGSYNSPLHF,TGCGCCAGCAGCCGGGGGTCCTATAATTCACCCCTCCACTTT
TRBD1,16,-,TRBV5-1,TRBJ2-3,CASSLWGQGEADTQYF,TGCGCCAGCAGCTTGTGGGGACAGGGGGAGGCAGATACGCAGTATTTT
-,12,many,TRBV10-3,TRBJ2-1,CAISVSGNEQFF,TGTGCCATCAGTGTATCGGGTAATGAGCAGTTCTTC
TRBD2,15,-,TRBV27,TRBJ2-1,CASRDGGNSYNEQFF,TGTGCCAGCCGAGACGGGGGGAACTCCTACAATGAGCAGTTCTTC
-,14,-,TRBV2,TRBJ2-5,CASSPSGAEETQYF,TGTGCCAGCAGTCCCAGCGGCGCTGAAGAGACCCAGTACTTC
-,12,few,TRBV29-1,TRBJ2-7,CSVADGAYEQYF,TGCAGCGTCGCCGACGGGGCCTACGAGCAGTACTTC
-,11,-,TRBV12-3/TRBV12-4,TRBJ2-2,CVSSLTGELFF,TGTGTCAGCAGTTTGACCGGGGAGCTGTTTTTT
TRBD2,16,few,TRBV7-2,TRBJ2-7,CASRRTSGGGSYEQYF,TGTGCCAGCAGACGGACTAGCGGGGGTGGCTCCTACGAGCAGTACTTC
-,13,few,TRBV6-5,TRBJ1-2,CASSWANPYGYTF,TGTGCCAGCAGTTGGGCCAACCCATATGGCTACACCTTC
TRBD1,14,-,TRBV3-1,TRBJ1-3,CASSRDSKPNTIYF,TGTGCCAGCAGCCGGGACAGCAAACCAAACACCATATATTTT
-,12,-,TRBV29-1,TRBJ2-7,CSVGGSPYEQYF,TGCAGCGTTGGGGGCAGCCCCTACGAGCAGTACTTC
-,12,few,TRBV20-1,TRBJ2-4,CSASFMRNIQYF,TGCAGTGCTTCTTTTATGAGAAACATTCAGTACTTC
-,15,many,TRBV6-6,TRBJ1-5,CASRPADRQGQPQHF,TGTGCCAGCAGGCCCGCTGACAGGCAGGGGCAGCCCCAGCATTTT
-,13,many,TRBV20-1,TRBJ1-2,CSARQSGGYGYTF,TGCAGTGCTAGACAGAGCGGGGGGTATGGCTACACCTTC
-,16,few,TRBV6-2/TRBV6-3,TRBJ1-5,CASRDLQGQSNQPQHF,TGTGCCAGCAGGGACCTCCAGGGCCAGAGCAATCAGCCCCAGCATTTT
TRBD2,15,-,TRBV28,TRBJ2-1,CASTPGGGQDNEQFF,TGTGCCAGCACCCCTGGCGGGGGGCAGGACAATGAGCAGTTCTTC
-,16,few,TRBV12-3/TRBV12-4,TRBJ2-1,CASSNRDLSSYNEQFF,TGTGCCAGCAGTAACCGTGATTTAAGCTCCTACAATGAGCAGTTCTTC
-,15,-,TRBV20-1,TRBJ2-3,CSATAAGASTDTQYF,TGCAGTGCCACCGCGGCGGGGGCTAGCACAGATACGCAGTATTTT
-,15,many,TRBV28,TRBJ1-1,CASSLRGPGNSEAFF,TGTGCCAGCAGTTTACGGGGACCGGGGAACTCTGAAGCTTTCTTT
TRBD1,16,few,TRBV3-1,TRBJ2-1,CASSQELQGGRHEQFF,TGTGCCAGCAGCCAAGAGCTACAGGGGGGACGGCATGAGCAGTTCTTC
TRBD1,16,few,TRBV12-3/TRBV12-4,TRBJ1-1,CASSQSPGTGDTEAFF,TGTGCCAGCAGTCAATCTCCCGGGACAGGGGACACTGAAGCTTTCTTT
-,12,many,TRBV6-2/TRBV6-3,TRBJ2-2,CASSYVGSGLFF,TGTGCCAGCAGTTACGTAGGTTCTGGGCTGTTTTTT
-,12,many,TRBV6-2/TRBV6-3,TRBJ2-1,CASSPYLREQFF,TGTGCCAGCAGCCCCTACCTAAGGGAGCAGTTCTTC
-,14,few,TRBV9,TRBJ2-7,CASSVGPSSYEQYF,TGTGCCAGCAGCGTAGGCCCCAGCTCCTACGAGCAGTACTTC
TRBD1,12,-,TRBV11-2,TRBJ1-1,CASQGGNTEAFF,TGTGCCAGCCAGGGGGGGAACACTGAAGCTTTCTTT
-,17,many,TRBV7-9,TRBJ2-2,CASSSPPGDANTGELFF,TGTGCCAGCAGCTCCCCTCCAGGAGACGCGAACACCGGGGAGCTGTTTTTT
-,12,few,TRBV29-1,TRBJ2-3,CSVERGTDTQYF,TGCAGCGTTGAAAGAGGCACAGATACGCAGTATTTT
TRBD2,17,-,TRBV20-1,TRBJ2-3,CSACPPGLAGLADTQYF,TGCAGTGCCTGTCCCCCGGGACTAGCGGGGCTGGCAGATACGCAGTATTTT
-,14,-,TRBV18,TRBJ2-5,CASSPWSASETQYF,TGTGCCAGCTCACCATGGTCGGCATCAGAGACCCAGTACTTC
-,14,few,TRBV6-2/TRBV6-3,TRBJ2-3,CASSYLPETDTQYF,TGTGCCAGCAGTTACTTGCCAGAGACAGATACGCAGTATTTT
-,12,-,TRBV29-1,TRBJ1-1,CSVSTQPTEAFF,TGCAGCGTTTCTACCCAGCCCACTGAAGCTTTCTTT
-,16,-,TRBV5-1,TRBJ2-1,CASSPSPGVPYNEQFF,TGCGCCAGCAGCCCATCCCCGGGGGTTCCCTACAATGAGCAGTTCTTC
-,16,-,TRBV12-5,TRBJ1-1,CASGLVLGQQNTEAFF,TGTGCTAGTGGTTTGGTACTGGGGCAGCAGAACACTGAAGCTTTCTTT
-,14,-,TRBV5-1,TRBJ1-1,CASSWNAGHTEAFF,TGCGCCAGCAGCTGGAATGCGGGGCACACTGAAGCTTTCTTT
TRBD2,16,few,TRBV7-8,TRBJ2-5,CASSLLASGGAETQYF,TGTGCCAGCAGCTTATTGGCTAGCGGGGGGGCAGAGACCCAGTACTTC
TRBD1,16,many,TRBV9,TRBJ2-3,CASSVYEGARADTQYF,TGTGCCAGCAGCGTGTACGAGGGGGCGCGGGCAGATACGCAGTATTTT
-,15,many,TRBV15,TRBJ2-7,CATSRLGQVHGEQYF,TGTGCCACCAGCAGACTGGGGCAGGTCCATGGGGAGCAGTACTTC
-,12,few,TRBV7-9,TRBJ1-5,CASSSPFQPQHF,TGTGCCAGCAGCTCCCCATTTCAGCCCCAGCATTTT
TRBD1,14,few,TRBV19,TRBJ1-6,CASSPSGQGRPLHF,TGTGCCAGTAGTCCATCGGGACAGGGGAGGCCCCTCCACTTT
TRBD2,18,-,TRBV7-9,TRBJ2-3,CASKRLAGDSVGTDTQYF,TGTGCCAGCAAACGACTAGCGGGGGACAGCGTCGGGACAGATACGCAGTATTTT
-,16,many,TRBV10-2,TRBJ1-1,CASRTGNSDSGTEAFF,TGCGCCAGCAGAACAGGGAATAGCGACTCGGGCACTGAAGCTTTCTTT
-,12,-,TRBV19,TRBJ1-2,CASSIPVYGYTF,TGTGCCAGTAGTATCCCAGTGTATGGCTACACCTTC
-,12,many,TRBV5-1,TRBJ2-3,CASSSGTDTQYF,TGCGCCAGCAGCTCAGGCACAGATACGCAGTATTTT
-,12,-,TRBV29-1,TRBJ1-1,CSVWDTGTEAFF,TGCAGCGTTTGGGACACGGGCACTGAAGCTTTCTTT
-,12,-,TRBV2,TRBJ2-7,CASWASSYEQYF,TGTGCCAGCTGGGCCAGTTCCTACGAGCAGTACTTC
TRBD2,15,-,TRBV20-1,TRBJ2-7,CSATPGSGGGYEQYF,TGCAGTGCTACCCCGGGTAGCGGGGGGGGCTACGAGCAGTACTTC
TRBD2,15,few,TRBV27,TRBJ2-3,CASSWASGGSDTQYF,TGTGCCAGCAGTTGGGCTAGCGGGGGTTCAGATACGCAGTATTTT